Listed below are T cell receptor beta chains from one sample, sequenced in a study of cytomegalovirus exposure and HLA in healthy donors. Using immunoSEQ multiplex PCR, the repertoire was profiled, and TCRdb retains in-frame clones only, with some absent. The table records approximately 130,000 clones, roughly three quarters of them present only once. Material for sequencing was PBMCs. The origin of the receptors is a middle-aged woman in good health and CMV-seronegative. The CDR3 runs from the conserved cysteine through the conserved F or W. Each record gives: V gene, clone size, D gene, J gene, CDR3 DNA, CDR3 protein. The D gene is left open where the match is weak. Expanded clones are given a class, and other clones once, few, many or no size at all.

V gene: TRBV6-9
clone size: once
D gene: TRBD1
J gene: TRBJ2-7
CDR3 DNA: TGTGCCAGCAGTTACCGCGGTAATCCCGGGACAGGGGATTACGAGCAGTACTTC
CDR3 protein: CASSYRGNPGTGDYEQYF

V gene: TRBV7-8
clone size: .
D gene: TRBD1
J gene: TRBJ1-2
CDR3 DNA: TGTGCCAGCAGCTTAATTCAGGGGGCGGGCTATGGCTACACCTTC
CDR3 protein: CASSLIQGAGYGYTF

V gene: TRBV5-1
clone size: few
D gene: TRBD2
J gene: TRBJ2-5
CDR3 DNA: TGCGCCAGCAGCCGAACCGGGACTAGCGGGGGAGAGACCCAGTACTTC
CDR3 protein: CASSRTGTSGGETQYF

V gene: TRBV5-1
clone size: .
D gene: TRBD2
J gene: TRBJ2-3
CDR3 DNA: TGCGCCAGCAGCTTGCTCGGGACTAGCGGGGGCGGGGATACGCAGTATTTT
CDR3 protein: CASSLLGTSGGGDTQYF

V gene: TRBV12-5
clone size: .
D gene: TRBD1
J gene: TRBJ1-1
CDR3 DNA: TGTGCTAGTGGTTTGCAGGGGGCAGTCACTGAAGCTTTCTTT
CDR3 protein: CASGLQGAVTEAFF

V gene: TRBV7-2
clone size: .
D gene: TRBD1
J gene: TRBJ1-2
CDR3 DNA: TGTGCCAGCAGCCATTACCCTCCGACAGGGGGGTATGGCTACACCTTC
CDR3 protein: CASSHYPPTGGYGYTF

V gene: TRBV18
clone size: .
D gene: TRBD1
J gene: TRBJ2-5
CDR3 DNA: TGTGCCAGCTCACCGAGACAGGGACAAGAGACCCAGTACTTC
CDR3 protein: CASSPRQGQETQYF

V gene: TRBV9
clone size: .
D gene: TRBD1
J gene: TRBJ1-2
CDR3 DNA: TGTGCCAGCAGCGGGGTTCGACAGGGAGCTAACTATGGCTACACCTTC
CDR3 protein: CASSGVRQGANYGYTF

V gene: TRBV6-1
clone size: .
D gene: TRBD1
J gene: TRBJ1-3
CDR3 DNA: TGTGCCAGCAGTGAAGCCCCGTTACAGGGGGCGGCTGGAAACACCATATATTTT
CDR3 protein: CASSEAPLQGAAGNTIYF

V gene: TRBV18
clone size: .
D gene: TRBD1
J gene: TRBJ1-5
CDR3 DNA: TGTGCCAGCTCACCATCGGGACAGGGGATGCGGAACAATCAGCCCCAGCATTTT
CDR3 protein: CASSPSGQGMRNNQPQHF

V gene: TRBV5-1
clone size: .
D gene: TRBD1
J gene: TRBJ1-2
CDR3 DNA: TGCGCCAGCAGATTCGACAGGGGCTATGGCTACACCTTC
CDR3 protein: CASRFDRGYGYTF

V gene: TRBV27
clone size: once
D gene: .
J gene: TRBJ1-6
CDR3 DNA: TGTGCCAGCAGCCGAGGTCCGGGATATCATAATTCACCCCTCCACTTT
CDR3 protein: CASSRGPGYHNSPLHF

V gene: TRBV14
clone size: .
D gene: .
J gene: TRBJ1-1
CDR3 DNA: TGTGCCAGCAGCCCGCTAGGCAGGGCCACTGAAGCTTTCTTT
CDR3 protein: CASSPLGRATEAFF

V gene: TRBV6-6
clone size: once
D gene: .
J gene: TRBJ1-2
CDR3 DNA: TGTGCCAGCAGTTACCCGGCTGCCAGGGGAACCGATTTCTGG
CDR3 protein: CASSYPAARGTDFW

V gene: TRBV15
clone size: .
D gene: TRBD1
J gene: TRBJ1-2
CDR3 DNA: TGTGCCACCAGCACCCGGGACAGCAACAACTATGGCTACACCTTC
CDR3 protein: CATSTRDSNNYGYTF

V gene: TRBV19
clone size: .
D gene: .
J gene: TRBJ2-7
CDR3 DNA: TGTGCCAGTAGCCCTAACCAGGGGGGCAAAGGAACCTACGAGCAGTACTTC
CDR3 protein: CASSPNQGGKGTYEQYF

V gene: TRBV5-1
clone size: once
D gene: .
J gene: TRBJ1-1
CDR3 DNA: TGCGCCAGCAGCTTGGAACAGAGAGCCACTGAAGCTTTCTTT
CDR3 protein: CASSLEQRATEAFF

V gene: TRBV5-1
clone size: .
D gene: TRBD1
J gene: TRBJ2-5
CDR3 DNA: TGCGCCAGCAGACCGACAGGGCAGGTCCGGGAGACCCAGTACTTC
CDR3 protein: CASRPTGQVRETQYF

V gene: TRBV2
clone size: .
D gene: TRBD1
J gene: TRBJ2-3
CDR3 DNA: TGTGCCATCCCTGTCCGGGACAGTCGCACAGATACGCAGTATTTT
CDR3 protein: CAIPVRDSRTDTQYF

V gene: TRBV13
clone size: .
D gene: .
J gene: TRBJ2-3
CDR3 DNA: TGTGCCAGCAGCTACTCACCCAGCACAGATACGCAGTATTTT
CDR3 protein: CASSYSPSTDTQYF

V gene: TRBV10-3
clone size: once
D gene: TRBD2
J gene: TRBJ2-3
CDR3 DNA: TGTGCCATCACCCCGACTAGCGGGGCCACAGATACGCAGTATTTT
CDR3 protein: CAITPTSGATDTQYF

V gene: TRBV4-1
clone size: .
D gene: TRBD1
J gene: TRBJ2-1
CDR3 DNA: TGCGCCAGCAGCCAACCTCACTACAGGGGGCGGATAAACAATGAGCAGTTCTTC
CDR3 protein: CASSQPHYRGRINNEQFF

V gene: TRBV7-3
clone size: .
D gene: TRBD1
J gene: TRBJ2-6
CDR3 DNA: TGTGCCAGCACAAAACAGGGGCACCTCCCATCGGGGGCCAACGTCCTGACTTTC
CDR3 protein: CASTKQGHLPSGANVLTF

V gene: TRBV6-5
clone size: few
D gene: .
J gene: TRBJ1-1
CDR3 DNA: TGTGCCAGCAGAGGGGGGGGATCGAACACTGAAGCTTTCTTT
CDR3 protein: CASRGGGSNTEAFF

V gene: TRBV7-3
clone size: .
D gene: .
J gene: TRBJ1-5
CDR3 DNA: TGTGCCAGCAGCTGGGGCCCCAATCAGCCCCAGCATTTT
CDR3 protein: CASSWGPNQPQHF

V gene: TRBV5-1
clone size: once
D gene: TRBD1
J gene: TRBJ1-1
CDR3 DNA: TGCGCCAGCAGCTCACCCCGGGACAGGGGGTTAGCCGCTGAAGCTTTCTTT
CDR3 protein: CASSSPRDRGLAAEAFF

V gene: TRBV7-9
clone size: .
D gene: .
J gene: TRBJ2-7
CDR3 DNA: TGTGCCAGCAGCCCCAGGGGAACCTACGAGCAGTACTTC
CDR3 protein: CASSPRGTYEQYF

V gene: TRBV5-6
clone size: once
D gene: .
J gene: TRBJ1-5
CDR3 DNA: TGTGCCAGCAGCCTAAATCAGGGGAATCAGCCCCAGCATTTT
CDR3 protein: CASSLNQGNQPQHF

V gene: TRBV6-5
clone size: .
D gene: TRBD1
J gene: TRBJ1-1
CDR3 DNA: TGTGCCAGCAGTGACAGGGTAGGGAACACTGAAGCTTTCTTT
CDR3 protein: CASSDRVGNTEAFF

V gene: TRBV4-3
clone size: .
D gene: TRBD1
J gene: TRBJ2-3
CDR3 DNA: TGCGCCAGCAGCCAAGATGGGACAGGCACAGATACGCAGTATTTT
CDR3 protein: CASSQDGTGTDTQYF

V gene: TRBV18
clone size: few
D gene: .
J gene: TRBJ2-7
CDR3 DNA: TGTGCCAGCTCACCACCGGTGCAGGGAAGGTACGAGCAGTACTTC
CDR3 protein: CASSPPVQGRYEQYF

V gene: TRBV4-3
clone size: .
D gene: .
J gene: TRBJ1-4
CDR3 DNA: TGCGCCAGCAGCCAGCGTACCGGGACGGGGGGAGAAAAACTGTTTTTT
CDR3 protein: CASSQRTGTGGEKLFF

V gene: TRBV7-3
clone size: .
D gene: TRBD1
J gene: TRBJ2-3
CDR3 DNA: TGTGCCAGCAGCTTAAGGGGGGGACAGGGGCCCGATACGCAGTATTTT
CDR3 protein: CASSLRGGQGPDTQYF

V gene: TRBV5-8
clone size: .
D gene: .
J gene: TRBJ1-2
CDR3 DNA: TGTGCCAGCCGGCGGGACCCGAACTATGGCTACACCTTC
CDR3 protein: CASRRDPNYGYTF

V gene: TRBV2
clone size: once
D gene: TRBD2
J gene: TRBJ2-3
CDR3 DNA: TGTGCCAGCAGCTTACTAGCGCGAGCAGATACGCAGTATTTT
CDR3 protein: CASSLLARADTQYF